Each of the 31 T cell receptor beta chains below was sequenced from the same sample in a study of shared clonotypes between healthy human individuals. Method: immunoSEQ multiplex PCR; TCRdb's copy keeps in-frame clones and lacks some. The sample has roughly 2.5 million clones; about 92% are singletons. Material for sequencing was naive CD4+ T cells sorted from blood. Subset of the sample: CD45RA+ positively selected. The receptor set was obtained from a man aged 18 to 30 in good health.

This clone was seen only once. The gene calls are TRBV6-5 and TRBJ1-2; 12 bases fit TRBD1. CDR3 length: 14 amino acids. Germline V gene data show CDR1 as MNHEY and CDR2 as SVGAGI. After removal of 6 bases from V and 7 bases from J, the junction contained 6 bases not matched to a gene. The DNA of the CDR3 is TGTGCCAGCAGCCCGGGGGACAGGGGGCTTGGCTACACCTTC. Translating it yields CASSPGDRGLGYTF.

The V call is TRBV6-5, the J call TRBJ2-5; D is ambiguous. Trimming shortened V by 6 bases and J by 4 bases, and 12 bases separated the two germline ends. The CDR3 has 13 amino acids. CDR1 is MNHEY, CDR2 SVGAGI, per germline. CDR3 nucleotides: TGTGCCAGCAGCCCCGGACGTCGAGAGACCCAGTACTTC. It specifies CASSPGRRETQYF.

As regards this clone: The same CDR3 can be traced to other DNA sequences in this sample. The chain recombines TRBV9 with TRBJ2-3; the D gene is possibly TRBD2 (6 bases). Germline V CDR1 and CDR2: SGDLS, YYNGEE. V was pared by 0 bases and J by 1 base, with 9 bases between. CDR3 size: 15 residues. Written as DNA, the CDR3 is TGTGCCAGCAGCGTAGGGCGGGGACGCACAGATACGCAGTATTTT. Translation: CASSVGRGRTDTQYF.

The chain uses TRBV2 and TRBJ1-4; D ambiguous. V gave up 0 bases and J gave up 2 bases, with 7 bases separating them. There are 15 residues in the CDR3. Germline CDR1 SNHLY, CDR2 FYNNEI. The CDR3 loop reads CASSEAGMTNEKLFF. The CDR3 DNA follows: TGTGCCAGCAGTGAAGCTGGTATGACTAATGAAAAACTGTTTTTT. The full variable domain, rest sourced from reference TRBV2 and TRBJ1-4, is EPEVTQTPSHQVTQMGQEVILRCVPISNHLYFYWYRQILGQKVEFLVSFYNNEISEKSEIFDDQFSVERPDGSNFTLKIRSTKLEDSAMYFCASSEAGMTNEKLFFGSGTQLSVL.

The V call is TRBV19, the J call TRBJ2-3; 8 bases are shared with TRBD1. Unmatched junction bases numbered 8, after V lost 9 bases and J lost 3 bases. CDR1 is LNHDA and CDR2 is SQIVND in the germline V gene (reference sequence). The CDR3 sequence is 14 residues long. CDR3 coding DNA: TGTGCCAGCACTGGACAGGGCACTACAGATACGCAGTATTTT. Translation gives CASTGQGTTDTQYF.

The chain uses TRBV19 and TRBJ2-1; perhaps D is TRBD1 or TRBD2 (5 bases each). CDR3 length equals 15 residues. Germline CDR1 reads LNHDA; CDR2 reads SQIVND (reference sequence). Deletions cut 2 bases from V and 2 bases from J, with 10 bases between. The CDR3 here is CASSITGTAYNEQFF. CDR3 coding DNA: TGTGCCAGTAGTATAACCGGGACCGCCTACAATGAGCAGTTCTTC.

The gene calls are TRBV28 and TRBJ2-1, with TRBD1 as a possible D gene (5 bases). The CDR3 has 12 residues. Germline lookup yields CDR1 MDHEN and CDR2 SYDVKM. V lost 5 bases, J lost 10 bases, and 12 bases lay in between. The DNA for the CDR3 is TGTGCCAGCAGTGAGAAGGGGCGGGAGCAGTTCTTC. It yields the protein CASSEKGREQFF.

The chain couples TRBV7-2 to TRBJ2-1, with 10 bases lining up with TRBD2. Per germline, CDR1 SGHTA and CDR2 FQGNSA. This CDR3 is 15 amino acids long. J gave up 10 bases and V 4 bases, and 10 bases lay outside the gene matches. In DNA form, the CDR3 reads TGTGCCAGCAGCTCGACTAGCGGGTCTTCGTTCGAGCAGTTCTTC. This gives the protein CASSSTSGSSFEQFF. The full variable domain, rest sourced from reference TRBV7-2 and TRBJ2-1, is GAGVSQSPSNKVTEKGKDVELRCDPISGHTALYWYRQSLGQGLEFLIYFQGNSAPDKSGLPSDRFSAERTGGSVSTLTIQRTQQEDSAVYLCASSSTSGSSFEQFFGPGTRLTVL.

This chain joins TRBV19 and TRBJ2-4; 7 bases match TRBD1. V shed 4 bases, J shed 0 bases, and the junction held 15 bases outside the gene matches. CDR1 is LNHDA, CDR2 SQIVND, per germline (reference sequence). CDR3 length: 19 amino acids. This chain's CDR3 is CASSTGQVSMKLAKNIQYF. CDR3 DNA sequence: TGTGCCAGTAGTACAGGACAGGTCTCGATGAAGCTAGCCAAAAACATTCAGTACTTC. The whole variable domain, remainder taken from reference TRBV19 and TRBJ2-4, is DGGITQSPKYLFRKEGQNVTLSCEQNLNHDAMYWYRQDPGQGLRLIYYSQIVNDFQKGDIAEGYSVSREKKESFPLTVTSAQKNPTAFYLCASSTGQVSMKLAKNIQYFGAGTRLSVL.

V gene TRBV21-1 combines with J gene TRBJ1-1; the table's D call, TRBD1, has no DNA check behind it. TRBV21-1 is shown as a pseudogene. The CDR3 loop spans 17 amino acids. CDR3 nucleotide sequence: TGTGCCAGCAGCAAAACGACCCTGGGACAGCTGAACACTGAAGCTTTCTTT. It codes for CASSKTTLGQLNTEAFF.

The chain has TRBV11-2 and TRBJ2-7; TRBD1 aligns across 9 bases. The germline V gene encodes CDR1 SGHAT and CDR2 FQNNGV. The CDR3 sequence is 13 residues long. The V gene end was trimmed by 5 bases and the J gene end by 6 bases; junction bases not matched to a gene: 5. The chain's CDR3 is CASSPGTGIEQYF. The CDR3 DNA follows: TGTGCCAGCAGCCCCGGGACAGGGATCGAGCAGTACTTC.

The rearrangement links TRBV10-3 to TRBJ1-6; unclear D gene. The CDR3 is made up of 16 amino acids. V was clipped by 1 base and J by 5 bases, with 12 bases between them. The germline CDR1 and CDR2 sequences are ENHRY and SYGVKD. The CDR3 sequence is CAISELGSSDNSPLHF. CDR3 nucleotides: TGTGCCATCAGTGAGTTAGGGTCTAGTGATAATTCACCCCTCCACTTT.

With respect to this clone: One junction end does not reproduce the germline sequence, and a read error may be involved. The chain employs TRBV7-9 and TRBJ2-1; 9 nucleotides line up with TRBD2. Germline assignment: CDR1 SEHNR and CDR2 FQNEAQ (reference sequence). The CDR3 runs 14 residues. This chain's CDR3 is CASSLAGTYNEQFF. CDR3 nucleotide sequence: TGTGCCAGCAGCCTAGCGGGAACCTACAATGAGCAGTTCTTC.

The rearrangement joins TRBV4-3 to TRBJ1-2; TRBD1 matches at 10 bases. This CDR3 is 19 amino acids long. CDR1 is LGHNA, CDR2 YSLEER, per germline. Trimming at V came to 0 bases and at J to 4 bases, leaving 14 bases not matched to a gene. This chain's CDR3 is CASSQEFLTPGQGFYGYTF. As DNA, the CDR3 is TGCGCCAGCAGCCAAGAATTCTTGACCCCGGGACAGGGGTTCTATGGCTACACCTTC.

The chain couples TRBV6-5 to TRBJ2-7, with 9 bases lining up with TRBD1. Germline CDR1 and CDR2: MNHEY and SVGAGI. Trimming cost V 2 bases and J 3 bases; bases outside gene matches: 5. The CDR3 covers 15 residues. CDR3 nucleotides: TGTGCCAGCAGTTACAGAAGACAGGGGGTCTACGAGCAGTACTTC. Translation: CASSYRRQGVYEQYF.

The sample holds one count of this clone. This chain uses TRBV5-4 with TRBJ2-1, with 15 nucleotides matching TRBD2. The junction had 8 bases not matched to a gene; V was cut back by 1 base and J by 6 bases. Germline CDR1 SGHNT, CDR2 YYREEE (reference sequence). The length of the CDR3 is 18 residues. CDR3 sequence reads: CASSLTGLAGGPSNEQFF. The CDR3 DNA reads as TGTGCCAGCAGCTTGACAGGACTAGCGGGAGGGCCCAGCAATGAGCAGTTCTTC.

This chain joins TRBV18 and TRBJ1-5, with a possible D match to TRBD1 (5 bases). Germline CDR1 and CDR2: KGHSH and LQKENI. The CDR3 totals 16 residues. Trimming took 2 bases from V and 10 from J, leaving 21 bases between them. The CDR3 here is CASSPAHFGTIIPQHF. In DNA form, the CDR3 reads TGTGCCAGCTCACCAGCTCACTTCGGGACTATTATCCCCCAGCATTTT.

The CDR3: CASTRDIFPSEQYF. The CDR3, as DNA: TGTGCCAGCACCCGGGACATCTTCCCCTCCGAGCAGTACTTC. V usage is TRBV28 and J usage is TRBJ2-7; D might be TRBD1 (6 bases). V gave up 7 bases and J gave up 6 bases, with 19 bases separating them. The CDR3 is made up of 14 amino acids. Germline CDR1 and CDR2: MDHEN and SYDVKM.

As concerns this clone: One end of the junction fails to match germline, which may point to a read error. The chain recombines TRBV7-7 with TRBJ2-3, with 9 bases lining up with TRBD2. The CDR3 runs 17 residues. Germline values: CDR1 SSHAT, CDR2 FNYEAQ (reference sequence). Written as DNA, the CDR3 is TGTGCTAGCAGCCCCTCTGGTAGCGGGAGTGGCCTGGATACGCAGTATTTT. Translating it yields CASSPSGSGSGLDTQYF.

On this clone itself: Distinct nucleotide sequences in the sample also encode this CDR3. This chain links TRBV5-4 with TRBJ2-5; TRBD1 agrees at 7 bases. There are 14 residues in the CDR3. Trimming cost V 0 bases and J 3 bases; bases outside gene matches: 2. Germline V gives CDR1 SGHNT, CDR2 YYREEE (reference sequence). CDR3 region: CASSLAGTEETQYF. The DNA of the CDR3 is TGTGCCAGCAGCTTGGCCGGGACAGAAGAGACCCAGTACTTC.

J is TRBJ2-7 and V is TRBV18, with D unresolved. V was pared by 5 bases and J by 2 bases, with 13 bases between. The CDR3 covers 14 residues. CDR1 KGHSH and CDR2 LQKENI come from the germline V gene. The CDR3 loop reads CASSKQKGPYEQYF. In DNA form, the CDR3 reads TGTGCCAGCTCAAAGCAGAAGGGTCCCTACGAGCAGTACTTC. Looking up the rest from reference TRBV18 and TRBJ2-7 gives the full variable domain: NAGVMQNPRHLVRRRGQEARLRCSPMKGHSHVYWYRQLPEEGLKFMVYLQKENIIDESGMPKERFSAEFPKEGPSILRIQQVVRGDSAAYFCASSKQKGPYEQYFGPGTRLTVT.

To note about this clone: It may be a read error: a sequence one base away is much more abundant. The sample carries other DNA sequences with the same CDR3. The CDR3 region is CASSFRETQYF. CDR3 in DNA: TGCGCCAGCAGCTTTAGAGAGACCCAGTACTTC. The genes are TRBV5-1 and TRBJ2-5, with D unresolved. Trimming took 2 bases from V and 4 from J, leaving 3 bases between them. Germline CDR1 SGHRS, CDR2 YFSETQ. This CDR3 is built from 11 residues.

CDR3 nucleotide sequence: TGTGCTAGTGGTTTGTCTAGCGGGAGGCAAGAGACCCAGTACTTC. Its protein is CASGLSSGRQETQYF. The chain is built from TRBV12-5 and TRBJ2-5, with TRBD2 matching 11 bases. Germline V gene lookup returns CDR1 LGHNT and CDR2 FRNRAP. V gave up 2 bases and J gave up 2 bases; unmatched junction bases: 1. The CDR3 length is 15 residues. Filled out from reference TRBV12-5 and TRBJ2-5, the complete variable domain reads DARVTQTPRHKVTEMGQEVTMRCQPILGHNTVFWYRQTMMQGLELLAYFRNRAPLDDSGMPKDRFSAEMPDATLATLKIQPSEPRDSAVYFCASGLSSGRQETQYFGPGTRLLVL.

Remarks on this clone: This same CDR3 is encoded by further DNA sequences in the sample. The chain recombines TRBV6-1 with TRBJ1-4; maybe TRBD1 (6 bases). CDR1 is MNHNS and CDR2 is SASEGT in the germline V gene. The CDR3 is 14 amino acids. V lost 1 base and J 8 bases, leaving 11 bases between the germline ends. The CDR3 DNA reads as TGTGCCAGCAGTGAAGGAGGGGGTCGCGAAAAACTGTTTTTT. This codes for CASSEGGGREKLFF.

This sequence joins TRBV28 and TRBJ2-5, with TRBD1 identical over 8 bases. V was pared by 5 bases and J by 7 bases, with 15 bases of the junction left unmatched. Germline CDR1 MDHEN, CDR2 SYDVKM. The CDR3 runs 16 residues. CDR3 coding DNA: TGTGCCAGCAGTCAACCGAGGGGGCAGGGGGCAATGACCCAGTACTTC. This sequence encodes CASSQPRGQGAMTQYF.

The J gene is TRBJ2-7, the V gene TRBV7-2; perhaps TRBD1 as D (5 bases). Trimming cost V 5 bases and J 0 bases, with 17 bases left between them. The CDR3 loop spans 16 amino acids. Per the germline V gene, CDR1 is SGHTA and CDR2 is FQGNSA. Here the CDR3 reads CASSQDGAGYSYEQYF. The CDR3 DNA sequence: TGTGCCAGCAGCCAGGATGGGGCCGGATACTCCTACGAGCAGTACTTC.

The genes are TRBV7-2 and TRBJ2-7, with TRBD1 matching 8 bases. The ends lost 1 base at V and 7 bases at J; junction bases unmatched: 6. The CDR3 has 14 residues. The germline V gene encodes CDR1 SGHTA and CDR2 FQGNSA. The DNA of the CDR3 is TGTGCCAGCAGCTTAGGGACAGGGTGGGGAGAGCAGTACTTC. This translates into CASSLGTGWGEQYF.

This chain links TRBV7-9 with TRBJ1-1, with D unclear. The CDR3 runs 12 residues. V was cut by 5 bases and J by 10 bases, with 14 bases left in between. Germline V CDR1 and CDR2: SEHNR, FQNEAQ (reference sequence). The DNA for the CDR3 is TGTGCCAGCAGCCCACCACTGGCGGGAGCTTTCTTT. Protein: CASSPPLAGAFF.

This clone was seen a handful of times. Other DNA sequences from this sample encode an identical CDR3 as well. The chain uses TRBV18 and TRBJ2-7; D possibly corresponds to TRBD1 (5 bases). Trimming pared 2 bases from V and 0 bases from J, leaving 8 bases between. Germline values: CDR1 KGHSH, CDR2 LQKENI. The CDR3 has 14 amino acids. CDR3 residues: CASSPSGISYEQYF. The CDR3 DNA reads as TGTGCCAGCTCACCATCAGGGATCTCCTACGAGCAGTACTTC.

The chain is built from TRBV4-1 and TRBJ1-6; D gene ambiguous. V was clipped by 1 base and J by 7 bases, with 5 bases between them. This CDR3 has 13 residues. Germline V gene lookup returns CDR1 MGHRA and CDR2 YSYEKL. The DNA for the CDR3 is TGCGCCAGCAGCCAAGGAATAAATTCACCCCTCCACTTT. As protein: CASSQGINSPLHF.

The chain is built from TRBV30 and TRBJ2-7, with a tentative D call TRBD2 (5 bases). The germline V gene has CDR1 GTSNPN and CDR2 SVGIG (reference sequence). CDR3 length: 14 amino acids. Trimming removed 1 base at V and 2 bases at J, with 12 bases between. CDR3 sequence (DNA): TGTGCCTGGAGTGGGCACGGGAAAACCTACGAGCAGTACTTC. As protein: CAWSGHGKTYEQYF.